These 27 T cell receptor beta chains were sequenced from one sample in a study of T cells after yellow fever vaccination. TCRdb re-called the 5' RACE reads with MiXCR, one entry per CDR3 protein. Of fewer than 350,000 distinct CDR3 sequences listed, around 4.5% were seen once; the top ten hold just under 20%. This specimen consisted of PBMCs, obtained 15 days after the yellow fever booster vaccination. These receptors all come from a man younger than 35 who received the YFV17D yellow fever vaccine.

This clonotype was seen repeatedly, ten times or more. V gene TRBV5-1 combines with J gene TRBJ1-3; D not resolved. V gave up 0 bases and J gave up 4 bases, with 17 bases separating them. This CDR3 has 17 amino acids. Germline assignment: CDR1 SGHRS and CDR2 YFSETQ. CDR3 residues: CASSLDAAGAFGNTIYF. As DNA, the CDR3 is TGCGCCAGCAGCTTGGACGCCGCGGGCGCATTCGGAAACACCATATATTTT.

In this sample, this clonotype turned up many times. The rearrangement uses TRBV20-1 and TRBJ2-3, with 9 bases lining up with TRBD1. The CDR3 length is 15 residues. Germline loops: CDR1 DFQATT, CDR2 SNEGSKA (reference sequence). Trimming took 5 bases from V and 0 from J; bases not matched to a gene: 6. The chain's CDR3 is CSAGRQGGSTDTQYF. CDR3 in DNA: TGCAGTGCTGGCAGACAGGGGGGGAGCACAGATACGCAGTATTTT.

This clonotype was found many times. The chain is built from TRBV4-1 and TRBJ2-4, with 7 bases aligning to TRBD1. The CDR3 has 16 residues. The germline V gene encodes CDR1 MGHRA and CDR2 YSYEKL. Unmatched junction bases numbered 8, after V lost 4 bases and J lost 2 bases. CDR3 DNA: TGCGCCAGCAGCCTCGACCAGGGGGATTCCAAAAACATTCAGTACTTC. It is translated as CASSLDQGDSKNIQYF.

This clonotype was found a few times. The rearrangement uses TRBV28 and TRBJ2-1; 7 nucleotides match TRBD1. Trimming cost V 5 bases and J 1 base; bases outside gene matches: 8. The CDR3 extends over 16 amino acids. Germline assignment: CDR1 MDHEN and CDR2 SYDVKM. The CDR3 loop reads CASSTRQGISYNEQFF. The CDR3 DNA follows: TGTGCCAGCAGTACCCGACAGGGAATTTCCTACAATGAGCAGTTCTTC.

This clonotype was recorded at least ten times. The chain recombines TRBV5-4 with TRBJ1-1; possibly TRBD1 for D (6 bases). The CDR3 runs 14 residues. The germline V gene encodes CDR1 SGHNT and CDR2 YYREEE (reference sequence). The V and J ends lost 2 bases and 0 bases respectively, with 8 bases between them. The CDR3 loop is CASSFGQMNTEAFF. The CDR3 DNA sequence: TGTGCCAGCAGCTTCGGACAGATGAACACTGAAGCTTTCTTT. The variable domain in full, completed from reference TRBV5-4 and TRBJ1-1, reads ETGVTQSPTHLIKTRGQQVTLRCSSQSGHNTVSWYQQALGQGPQFIFQYYREEENGRGNFPPRFSGLQFPNYSSELNVNALELDDSALYLCASSFGQMNTEAFFGQGTRLTVV.

This clonotype was seen repeatedly, ten times or more. V usage is TRBV5-6 and J usage is TRBJ2-1, with 8 bases fitting TRBD2. Trimming cost V 4 bases and J 4 bases; bases outside gene matches: 13. Per germline, CDR1 SGHDT and CDR2 YYEEEE. The CDR3 is 17 amino acids. CDR3: CASSLLVRAGEYNEQFF. In DNA form, the CDR3 reads TGTGCCAGCAGCCTTCTTGTTAGAGCGGGGGAGTACAATGAGCAGTTCTTC.

The rearrangement joins TRBV20-1 to TRBJ2-1; the D gene could be TRBD1 or TRBD2 (5 bases each). Deletions cut 4 bases from V and 5 bases from J, with 12 bases between. The germline CDR1 and CDR2 sequences are DFQATT and SNEGSKA (reference sequence). The CDR3 is 13 amino acids. The CDR3 spells CSANSGTDNEQFF. Written as DNA, the CDR3 is TGCAGTGCTAACTCCGGGACGGACAATGAGCAGTTCTTC.

This chain connects TRBV6-5 to TRBJ1-4, with 11 bases aligning to TRBD1. The trim removed 1 base at V and 7 bases at J, leaving 8 bases unmatched. The germline gives CDR1 MNHEY, CDR2 SVGAGI. This CDR3 region has 17 residues. The CDR3 reads CASSYFPPGQGGEKLFF. The CDR3 DNA follows: TGTGCCAGCAGTTACTTTCCCCCGGGACAGGGGGGTGAAAAACTGTTTTTT.

This clonotype has more than one count but fewer than ten. V and J are TRBV7-2 and TRBJ1-1; D call uncertain. V lost 7 bases to trimming and J lost 5 bases, with 17 bases between them. Germline V gives CDR1 SGHTA, CDR2 FQGNSA. The CDR3 is made up of 14 amino acids. CDR3 in DNA: TGTGCCAGCAACCCGACCGGTGAGGCGACTGAAGCTTTCTTT. Its protein is CASNPTGEATEAFF. Looking up the rest from reference TRBV7-2 and TRBJ1-1 gives the full variable domain: GAGVSQSPSNKVTEKGKDVELRCDPISGHTALYWYRQSLGQGLEFLIYFQGNSAPDKSGLPSDRFSAERTGGSVSTLTIQRTQQEDSAVYLCASNPTGEATEAFFGQGTRLTVV.

This clonotype was observed at least ten times. The chain joins TRBV11-2 to TRBJ1-1, with no clear D. Trimming stripped 1 base from V and 4 bases from J, with 4 bases between. The CDR3 is 12 residues long. Germline loops: CDR1 SGHAT, CDR2 FQNNGV. CDR3 bases: TGTGCCAGCAGCTTAGGTCGCACTGAAGCTTTCTTT. This sequence encodes CASSLGRTEAFF.

This clonotype was seen many times. The chain uses TRBV2 and TRBJ1-5; TRBD1 is a possible D gene (5 bases). Deletions cut 4 bases from V and 3 bases from J, with 10 bases between. Looked up from germline, CDR1 is SNHLY and CDR2 is FYNNEI. The CDR3 is made up of 14 amino acids. The DNA for the CDR3 is TGTGCCAGCAGTGCCGACAGCCTCAATCAGCCCCAGCATTTT. Amino acids: CASSADSLNQPQHF.

The CDR3 bases are TGTGCCAGCAGCTTAGCGGAAAGCGGGGGCTACAATGAGCAGTTCTTC. Its translation is CASSLAESGGYNEQFF. The chain recombines TRBV7-9 with TRBJ2-1; 8 nucleotides match TRBD2. After removal of 0 bases from V and 3 bases from J, the junction contained 4 bases not matched to a gene. CDR1 is SEHNR and CDR2 is FQNEAQ in the germline V gene (reference sequence). CDR3 length: 16 residues.

This clonotype appeared many times. The chain combines TRBV6-6 with TRBJ2-5; no clear D gene. Trimming pared 7 bases from V and 0 bases from J, leaving 3 bases between. The CDR3 has 11 amino acids. Germline CDR1 MNHNY, CDR2 SVGAGI (reference sequence). For the CDR3, the DNA is TGTGCCAGCAACCACCAAGAGACCCAGTACTTC. Amino acid sequence: CASNHQETQYF.

Many counts were recorded for this clonotype. This chain joins TRBV7-2 and TRBJ2-4; D unclear. V was cut by 0 bases and J by 9 bases, with 9 bases left in between. Germline V gene sequence: CDR1 SGHTA, CDR2 FQGNSA. The CDR3 extends over 13 amino acids. The chain's CDR3 is CASSLAGSGIQYF. The CDR3 nucleotides read TGTGCCAGCAGCTTAGCAGGTTCGGGCATTCAGTACTTC.

This clonotype was counted at least ten times. The V and J genes are TRBV5-6 and TRBJ2-1, with a tentative D call TRBD2 (7 bases). This CDR3 has 16 residues. The V gene lost 1 base and the J gene lost 4 bases, with 15 bases spanning the gap. In germline, CDR1 is SGHDT, CDR2 YYEEEE. This chain's CDR3 is CASSLRGGSTYNEQFF. The CDR3 DNA reads as TGTGCCAGCAGCTTGAGGGGGGGATCTACGTACAATGAGCAGTTCTTC.

V is TRBV12-3 or TRBV12-4 and J is TRBJ2-5, with 7 bases aligning to TRBD1. The CDR3 is 13 amino acids. V gave up 4 bases and J gave up 5 bases; unmatched junction bases: 4. CDR3 protein: CASSSVQGETQYF. Here the CDR3 DNA reads TGTGCCAGCAGTTCAGTACAGGGGGAGACCCAGTACTTC.

The gene calls are TRBV7-3 and TRBJ2-6; D gene unclear. The germline V gene encodes CDR1 SGHTA and CDR2 FQGTGA. V dropped 0 bases and J dropped 12 bases, with 15 bases sitting between them. The CDR3 length is 15 residues. CDR3 loop: CASSLTLPGPPVLTF. The CDR3 DNA reads TGTGCCAGCAGCTTAACGTTACCAGGACCTCCCGTCCTGACTTTC.

This clonotype occurred a few times. The J gene is TRBJ2-5, the V gene TRBV7-9; a weak D match, TRBD2 (5 bases). The germline V gene has CDR1 SEHNR and CDR2 FQNEAQ (reference sequence). CDR3 length equals 15 residues. Trimming removed 5 bases at V and 4 bases at J, with 17 bases between. CDR3 nucleotides: TGTGCCAGCAGCCTGTCGGGATTCTGGACAGAGACCCAGTACTTC. Protein sequence: CASSLSGFWTETQYF.

This clonotype appeared a few times. J is TRBJ2-3 and V is TRBV3-1; D might be TRBD1 or TRBD2, each matching 5 bases. The CDR3 consists of 12 residues. CDR1 and CDR2 from the germline V gene are LGHDT and YNNKEL (reference sequence). Trimming shortened V by 6 bases and J by 3 bases, and 7 bases separated the two germline ends. CDR3 sequence: CASRGTTDTQYF. The CDR3 DNA follows: TGTGCCAGCAGGGGGACGACAGATACGCAGTATTTT.

This clonotype was seen a few times. The CDR3 nucleotides read TGCAGCGTTAGGACAGGGGAAGATACGCAGTATTTT. Its translation is CSVRTGEDTQYF. The chain joins TRBV29-1 to TRBJ2-3; 9 bases agree with TRBD1. In germline, CDR1 is SQVTM, CDR2 ANQGSEA. The CDR3 length is 12 residues. Losses at the gene ends were 5 bases for V and 5 bases for J; bases not matched to a gene: 2.

The table lists this clonotype with many counts. The rearrangement uses TRBV6-2 or TRBV6-3 and TRBJ2-5, with D perhaps TRBD1 (7 bases). The CDR3 consists of 11 residues. V was cut by 11 bases and J by 7 bases, with 14 bases left in between. CDR1 MNHEY and CDR2 SVGEGT come from the germline V gene. The CDR3 coding sequence is TGTGCCGTCAGGGGGGTGGGGACCCAGTACTTC. Amino acid sequence: CAVRGVGTQYF.

V usage is TRBV7-8 and J usage is TRBJ2-7; a possible D gene is TRBD1 (6 bases). CDR1 and CDR2 (germline): SGHVS, FQNEAQ. The length of the CDR3 is 14 residues. The ends were cut back, 5 bases at V and 4 bases at J, with 15 bases in the middle. The DNA for the CDR3 is TGTGCCAGCAGCCGTAGGGGGACATCATACGAGCAGTACGTC. It encodes CASSRRGTSYEQYV.

This clonotype was seen at least ten times. This chain connects TRBV7-2 to TRBJ2-5; 7 positions match TRBD2. CDR3 length equals 16 residues. Germline V lookup: CDR1 SGHTA, CDR2 FQGNSA. Trimming took 5 bases from V and 0 from J; bases not matched to a gene: 9. The CDR3 region has the DNA TGTGCCAGCAGCCCCGGACTAGTACCGTACCAAGAGACCCAGTACTTC. This translates into CASSPGLVPYQETQYF.

In this sample, this clonotype turned up many times. The CDR3 sequence: CSAIGGTNYGYTF. CDR3 nucleotides: TGCAGTGCTATTGGGGGAACTAACTATGGCTACACCTTC. The V and J genes are TRBV20-1 and TRBJ1-2, with D possibly matching TRBD1 (5 bases). This CDR3 is built from 13 residues. V was shortened by 4 bases and J by 0 bases, with 9 bases between the two germline ends. Germline CDR1 reads DFQATT; CDR2 reads SNEGSKA (reference sequence).

This clonotype was seen repeatedly, ten times or more. J is TRBJ2-7 and V is TRBV6-2 or TRBV6-3; D remains unclear. The CDR3 length is 12 residues. V was trimmed by 4 bases and J by 5 bases, leaving 9 bases between them. In germline, CDR1 is MNHEY, CDR2 SVGEGT. The CDR3: CASSSRTDEQYF. The CDR3 coding sequence is TGTGCCAGCAGTTCTCGGACGGACGAGCAGTACTTC.

This rearrangement joins TRBV5-1 to TRBJ1-2; 8 bases agree with TRBD1. CDR1 and CDR2 from the germline V gene are SGHRS and YFSETQ. The CDR3 loop spans 17 amino acids. The junction had 10 bases not matched to a gene; V was cut back by 3 bases and J by 0 bases. The CDR3 is CASSSLRTGKPNYGYTF. The CDR3, as DNA: TGCGCCAGCAGCTCGCTACGGACAGGGAAGCCTAACTATGGCTACACCTTC. The full variable domain, its missing parts supplied by reference TRBV5-1 and TRBJ1-2, is KAGVTQTPRYLIKTRGQQVTLSCSPISGHRSVSWYQQTPGQGLQFLFEYFSETQRNKGNFPGRFSGRQFSNSRSEMNVSTLELGDSALYLCASSSLRTGKPNYGYTFGSGTRLTVV.

There are a few counts of this clonotype. The J gene is TRBJ1-1, the V gene TRBV3-1; maybe TRBD1 (5 bases). The length of the CDR3 is 14 residues. V gave up 6 bases and J gave up 1 base, with 12 bases separating them. CDR1 and CDR2 from the germline V gene are LGHDT and YNNKEL (reference sequence). The CDR3 region has the DNA TGTGCCAGCAGACCACAGGAGAAGAACACTGAAGCTTTCTTT. It is translated as CASRPQEKNTEAFF.